Presented here are 15 T cell receptor beta chains from one specimen sequenced in a study of OX40 agonist ivuxolimab in advanced cancers. The repertoire was sequenced with immunoSEQ multiplex PCR; TCRdb's copy has only in-frame clones and lacks some. The table has about 79,000 clones, roughly 88% seen once. Material: CD4+ or CD8+ T cells sorted from blood, obtained in a trial of the OX40 agonist ivuxolimab. The receptors were sampled from an adult with an advanced solid tumor such as melanoma, head and neck, liver or kidney cancer.

The V gene is TRBV5-1, the J gene TRBJ2-1; 12 bases agree with TRBD2. The CDR3 sequence is 15 residues long. Germline V gene sequence: CDR1 SGHRS, CDR2 YFSETQ. V trimming: 4 bases; J trimming: 15 bases; junction bases outside the gene matches: 14. The CDR3: CASSAGRLAGDEVFF. In nucleotides, the CDR3 is TGCGCCAGCAGCGCCGGGCGACTAGCGGGAGATGAGGTGTTCTTC.

The chain couples TRBV28 to TRBJ2-7; D unresolved. CDR3 length: 12 residues. Trimming took 5 bases from V and 2 from J, leaving 7 bases between them. From germline, CDR1 is MDHEN and CDR2 SYDVKM. The CDR3 loop is CASSPGAYEQYF. The CDR3 coding sequence is TGTGCCAGCAGTCCCGGAGCCTACGAGCAGTACTTC.

This clone was recorded once. This chain uses TRBV19 with TRBJ1-5; D might be TRBD1 (5 bases). The CDR3 has 15 residues. V was shortened by 5 bases and J by 6 bases, with 17 bases between the two germline ends. CDR1 is LNHDA and CDR2 is SQIVND in the germline V gene (reference sequence). CDR3 nucleotide sequence: TGTGCCAGTAGTCTTGAGGGCAGGGAGGCTCAGCCCCAGCATTTT. Its translation is CASSLEGREAQPQHF.

This chain connects TRBV27 to TRBJ1-4; 7 bases are shared with TRBD1. Germline V gene data show CDR1 as MNHEY and CDR2 as SMNVEV (reference sequence). V lost 1 base, J lost 3 bases, and 2 bases stayed unmatched. The CDR3 extends over 15 amino acids. CDR3 sequence reads: CASSLYRGANEKLFF. In nucleotides, the CDR3 is TGTGCCAGCAGTTTATACAGGGGCGCTAATGAAAAACTGTTTTTT.

The chain recombines TRBV10-3 with TRBJ1-1; D perhaps matches TRBD1 (6 bases). CDR1 is ENHRY and CDR2 is SYGVKD in the germline V gene. V lost 9 bases and J 4 bases, leaving 15 bases between the germline ends. CDR3 length: 13 residues. CDR3 nucleotides: TGTGCCATTCAGACAGGCGAGGGCACTGAAGCTTTCTTT. This codes for CAIQTGEGTEAFF.

CDR3 in amino acids: CASNPRTGRYGYTF. The CDR3 DNA is TGTGCCAGCAATCCAAGGACAGGGCGCTATGGCTACACCTTC. The rearrangement links TRBV6-1 to TRBJ1-2; 8 nucleotides align to TRBD1. V dropped 7 bases and J dropped 4; count of bases not matched to a gene: 8. The CDR3 runs to 14 residues. Germline V gene data show CDR1 as MNHNS and CDR2 as SASEGT.

The V and J genes are TRBV27 and TRBJ2-1, with 10 positions matching TRBD2. The CDR3 runs to 15 residues. Germline trimming cut 8 bases from V and 7 bases from J; bases unmatched to any gene: 11. The germline gives CDR1 MNHEY, CDR2 SMNVEV (reference sequence). For the CDR3, the DNA is TGTGCCAGCGGGAGAACTAGCGGGATTGCTAATGAGCAGTTCTTC. Translation gives CASGRTSGIANEQFF.

CDR3 nucleotide sequence: TGTGCCATCAGTGAGAGACAAGGGAGCTATGGCTACACCTTC. Translated: CAISERQGSYGYTF. The chain couples TRBV10-3 to TRBJ1-2; D gene ambiguous. V dropped 2 bases and J dropped 4 bases, with 11 bases sitting between them. The CDR3 runs to 14 residues. Germline lookup yields CDR1 ENHRY and CDR2 SYGVKD.

This chain connects TRBV30 to TRBJ1-3; D is unresolved. V was cut by 2 bases and J by 7 bases, with 9 bases left in between. The germline V gene encodes CDR1 GTSNPN and CDR2 SVGIG (reference sequence). The CDR3 totals 12 residues. The CDR3 spells CAWSLWRNTIYF. The CDR3, as DNA: TGTGCCTGGAGTCTTTGGCGGAACACCATATATTTT.

The chain uses TRBV25-1 and TRBJ2-4; 7 nucleotides line up with TRBD1. This CDR3 spans 14 amino acids. The germline gives CDR1 MGHDK, CDR2 SYGVNS. With V trimmed by 3 bases and J by 4 bases, 3 bases remained unmatched. CDR3 protein: CASSDTGVKNIQYF. DNA for the CDR3: TGTGCCAGCAGTGATACAGGGGTAAAAAACATTCAGTACTTC.

The V and J genes are TRBV7-2 and TRBJ1-1; 9 bases agree with TRBD1. CDR1 is SGHTA and CDR2 is FQGNSA in the germline V gene. V shed 5 bases and J 1 base; nucleotides not matched to a gene: 2. The CDR3 length is 14 residues. CDR3 DNA sequence: TGTGCCAGCAGCGTACAGGGGGCGAACACTGAAGCTTTCTTT. It codes for CASSVQGANTEAFF.

The gene calls are TRBV12-5 and TRBJ2-3; TRBD2 matches 12 bases. Germline values: CDR1 LGHNT, CDR2 FRNRAP. V trimming: 2 bases; J trimming: 2 bases; junction bases outside the gene matches: 5. The CDR3 spans 17 residues. CDR3 residues: CASGLWLAGGFTDTQYF. The CDR3 nucleotides read TGTGCTAGTGGTTTGTGGCTAGCGGGAGGGTTCACAGATACGCAGTATTTT.

The chain uses TRBV7-2 and TRBJ2-1; 11 positions agree with TRBD2. The CDR3 sequence is 14 residues long. The V segment lost 4 bases and the J segment 7 bases; nucleotides outside the gene matches: 3. CDR1 is SGHTA and CDR2 is FQGNSA in the germline V gene. The CDR3 region has the DNA TGTGCCAGCAGCTCCACTAGCGGGAGAAATGAGCAGTTCTTC. It encodes CASSSTSGRNEQFF.

The chain recombines TRBV6-5 with TRBJ1-5; D possibly corresponds to TRBD1 (5 bases). From germline, CDR1 is MNHEY and CDR2 SVGAGI. Trimming removed 7 bases at V and 4 bases at J, with 8 bases between. This CDR3 contains 12 residues. The CDR3 here is CASNRQNQPQHF. In DNA, the CDR3 is TGTGCCAGCAATCGACAGAATCAGCCCCAGCATTTT.

The V and J genes are TRBV9 and TRBJ2-1; 7 bases are shared with TRBD2. The CDR3 loop spans 16 amino acids. V trimming: 3 bases; J trimming: 2 bases; junction bases outside the gene matches: 8. Germline assignment: CDR1 SGDLS and CDR2 YYNGEE. Here the CDR3 DNA reads TGTGCCAGCAGCGGACCCCCCAGCGGGGCCTACAATGAGCAGTTCTTC. Its protein is CASSGPPSGAYNEQFF. Full variable domain (missing parts from reference TRBV9 and TRBJ2-1): DSGVTQTPKHLITATGQRVTLRCSPRSGDLSVYWYQQSLDQGLQFLIQYYNGEERAKGNILERFSAQQFPDLHSELNLSSLELGDSALYFCASSGPPSGAYNEQFFGPGTRLTVL.